The TCR beta chain under discussion was sequenced for a study of T-cell memory formation after mild COVID-19. Study-level information: Among the donors, TCR clusters were largely specific to each donor.

This clonotype was recorded a few times. Its antigen is unknown. Via MiXCR, TCRdb re-called the 5' RACE reads, giving one row per CDR3 protein. The data contain around 340,000 distinct CDR3 sequences, about an eighth of them singletons. Study findings and constraints: Mainly in CM and EM were contracting CD4+ clones; CD8+ were in EMRA. Certain responding clones were present in pre-infection memory, suggesting participation of cross-reactive memory.

Sequencing input: PBMCs or a T cell subset sorted from them (not recorded which). This clonotype was sampled from a man aged 18-30 years who had mild COVID-19 (a few samples of this study predate the infection). Cell type and time point are not known.

Here the CDR3 DNA reads TGCAGTGCTAGAGGGGTCGGGGGCAGTCACAATTCACCCCTCCACTTT. Translated, it gives CSARGVGGSHNSPLHF. The chain uses TRBV20-1 and TRBJ1-6; weak D call: TRBD1 (6 bases). Per the germline V gene, CDR1 is DFQATT and CDR2 is SNEGSKA (reference sequence). With 1 base removed from V and 7 bases from J, the gap between germline ends came to 17 bases. The CDR3 has 16 residues.